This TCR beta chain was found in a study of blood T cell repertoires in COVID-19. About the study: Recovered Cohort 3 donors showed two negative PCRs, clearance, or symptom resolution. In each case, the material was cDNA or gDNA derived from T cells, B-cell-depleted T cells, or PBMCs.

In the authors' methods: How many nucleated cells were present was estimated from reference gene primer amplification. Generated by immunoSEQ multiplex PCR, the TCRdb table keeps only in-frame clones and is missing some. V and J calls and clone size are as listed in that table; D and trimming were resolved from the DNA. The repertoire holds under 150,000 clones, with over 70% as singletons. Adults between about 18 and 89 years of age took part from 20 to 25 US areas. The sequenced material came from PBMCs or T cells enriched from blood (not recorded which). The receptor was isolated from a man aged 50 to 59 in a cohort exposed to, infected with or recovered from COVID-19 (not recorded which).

CDR3 bases: TGTGCCAGTAGTATAATGTTCCAGGTCCCTTCACCCCTCCACTTT. Protein product: CASSIMFQVPSPLHF. This chain joins TRBV19 and TRBJ1-6; D is unresolved. Germline CDR1 and CDR2: LNHDA and SQIVND (reference sequence). This CDR3 comprises 15 residues. Trimming left V 2 bases short and J 9 bases short, with 14 bases between.